This T cell receptor (beta chain) appears in the sequencing data of a study of control samples from healthy donors and cancer patients. Libraries were prepared by immunoSEQ multiplex PCR; TCRdb keeps only in-frame clonotypes and omits some of them. The sample consists of 75,000 to 100,000 clones, just under 90% of them appearing once. The CDR3 has 15 amino acids. The germline CDR1 and CDR2 sequences are SGDLS and YYNGEE. V was shortened by 0 bases and J by 0 bases, with 7 bases between the two germline ends. Sequences were obtained from blood. The chain has TRBV9 and TRBJ1-3; D gene unclear. This sequence was found in a man aged 45-65 years in good health. Here the CDR3 reads CASSVEGSSGNTIYF. The CDR3, as DNA: TGTGCCAGCAGCGTAGAGGGCTCCTCTGGAAACACCATATATTTT.